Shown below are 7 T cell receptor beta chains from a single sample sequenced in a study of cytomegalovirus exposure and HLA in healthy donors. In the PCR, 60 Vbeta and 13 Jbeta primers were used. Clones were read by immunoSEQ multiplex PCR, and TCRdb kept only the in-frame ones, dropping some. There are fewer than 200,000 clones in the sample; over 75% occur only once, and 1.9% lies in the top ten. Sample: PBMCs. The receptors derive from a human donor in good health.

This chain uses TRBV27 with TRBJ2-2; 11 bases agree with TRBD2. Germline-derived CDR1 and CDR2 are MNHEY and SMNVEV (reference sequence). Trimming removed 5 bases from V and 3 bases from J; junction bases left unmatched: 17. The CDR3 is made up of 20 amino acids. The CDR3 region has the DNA TGTGCCAGCAGTACTCGACAGGGCCTAGCGGGGGGCGAGGACACCGGGGAGCTGTTTTTT. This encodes CASSTRQGLAGGEDTGELFF.

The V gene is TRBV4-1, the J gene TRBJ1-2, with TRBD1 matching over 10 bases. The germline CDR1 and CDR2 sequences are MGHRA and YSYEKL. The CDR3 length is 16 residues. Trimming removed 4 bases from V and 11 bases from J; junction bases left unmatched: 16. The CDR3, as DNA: TGCGCCAGCAGCCTATCCTTCGGAGGGACAGGGGACATATACACCTTC. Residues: CASSLSFGGTGDIYTF.

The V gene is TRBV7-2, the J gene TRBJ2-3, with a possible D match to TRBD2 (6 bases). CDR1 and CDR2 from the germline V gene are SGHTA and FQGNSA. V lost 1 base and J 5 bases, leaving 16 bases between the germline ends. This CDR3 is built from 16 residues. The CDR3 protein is CASSLVIPTGRDTQYF. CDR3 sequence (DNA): TGTGCCAGCAGCTTAGTGATCCCCACCGGGAGAGATACGCAGTATTTT.

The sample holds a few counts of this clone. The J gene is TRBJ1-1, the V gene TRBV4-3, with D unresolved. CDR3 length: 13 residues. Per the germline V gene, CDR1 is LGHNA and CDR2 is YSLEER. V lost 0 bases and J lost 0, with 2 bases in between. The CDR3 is CASSQDMNTEAFF. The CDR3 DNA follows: TGCGCCAGCAGCCAAGATATGAACACTGAAGCTTTCTTT.

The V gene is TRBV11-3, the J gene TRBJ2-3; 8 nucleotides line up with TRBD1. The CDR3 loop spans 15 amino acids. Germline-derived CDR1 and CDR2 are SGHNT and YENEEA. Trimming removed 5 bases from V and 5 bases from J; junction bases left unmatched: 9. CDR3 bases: TGTGCCAGCAGCCAATGGCAGGGGGCTAAAGATACGCAGTATTTT. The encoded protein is CASSQWQGAKDTQYF.

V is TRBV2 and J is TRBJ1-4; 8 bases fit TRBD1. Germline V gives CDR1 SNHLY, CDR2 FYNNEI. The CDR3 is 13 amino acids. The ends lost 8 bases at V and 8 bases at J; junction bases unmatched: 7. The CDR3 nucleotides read TGTGCCAGCGGAGACAGGGGAAGCGAAAAACTGTTTTTT. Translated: CASGDRGSEKLFF. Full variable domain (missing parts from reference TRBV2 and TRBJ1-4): EPEVTQTPSHQVTQMGQEVILRCVPISNHLYFYWYRQILGQKVEFLVSFYNNEISEKSEIFDDQFSVERPDGSNFTLKIRSTKLEDSAMYFCASGDRGSEKLFFGSGTQLSVL.

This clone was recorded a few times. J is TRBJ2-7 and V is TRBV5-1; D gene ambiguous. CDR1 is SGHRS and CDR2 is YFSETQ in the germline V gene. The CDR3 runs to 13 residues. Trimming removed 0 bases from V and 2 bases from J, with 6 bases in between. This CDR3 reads CASSLAQAYEQYF. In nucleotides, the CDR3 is TGCGCCAGCAGCTTGGCCCAGGCCTACGAGCAGTACTTC.